Following are 22 T cell receptor beta chains from one sample sequenced in a study of CD8 T cells in ankylosing spondylitis. TCRdb processed the 5' RACE reads anew with MiXCR; each CDR3 protein has one entry. The sample includes about 240,000 distinct CDR3 sequences, about 10% of them seen just once. The source material was blood, either unsorted or a sorted T cell fraction (not recorded which). These receptor sequences come from a male donor with ankylosing spondylitis or in good health (not recorded which).

This clonotype was detected many times. This chain uses TRBV10-3 with TRBJ2-7, with no clear D. This CDR3 is 14 amino acids long. Per germline, CDR1 ENHRY and CDR2 SYGVKD. Between the trimmed V and J ends, which lost 3 bases and 2 bases, there was a span of 11 bases. CDR3: CAISDSGRPYEQYF. CDR3 coding DNA: TGTGCCATCAGTGACTCGGGCAGACCCTACGAGCAGTACTTC.

This clonotype was seen repeatedly, ten times or more. The chain combines TRBV7-2 with TRBJ2-2; possibly TRBD1 or TRBD2 for D (5 bases each). The CDR3 runs to 14 residues. CDR1 is SGHTA, CDR2 FQGNSA, per germline. V dropped 5 bases and J dropped 8 bases, with 15 bases sitting between them. CDR3 amino acids: CASSPGRGNGELFF. CDR3 nucleotide sequence: TGTGCCAGCAGCCCGGGACGGGGCAATGGGGAGCTGTTTTTT.

V usage is TRBV6-2 or TRBV6-3 and J usage is TRBJ1-2; the D is unclear. The germline V gene has CDR1 MNHEY and CDR2 SVGEGT. Between the trimmed V and J ends, which lost 2 bases and 6 bases, there was a span of 10 bases. This CDR3 has 13 amino acids. The CDR3 spells CASSYVPFDGYTF. CDR3 coding DNA: TGTGCCAGCAGTTACGTCCCCTTCGATGGCTACACCTTC.

In its sample, this clonotype was seen many times. The chain links TRBV11-2 to TRBJ2-7, with D possibly being TRBD1 (5 bases). This CDR3 is built from 14 residues. The V end was cut by 5 bases, the J end by 0 bases, with 11 bases between. In germline, CDR1 is SGHAT, CDR2 FQNNGV. CDR3 DNA sequence: TGTGCCAGCAGCCCTCGGACATCCTCCTACGAGCAGTACTTC. It codes for CASSPRTSSYEQYF. Drawing the rest from reference TRBV11-2 and TRBJ2-7, the complete variable domain is EAGVAQSPRYKIIEKRQSVAFWCNPISGHATLYWYQQILGQGPKLLIQFQNNGVVDDSQLPKDRFSAERLKGVDSTLKIQPAKLEDSAVYLCASSPRTSSYEQYFGPGTRLTVT.

The chain carries TRBV3-1 and TRBJ1-2; D is ambiguous. The CDR3 covers 13 residues. The V and J ends lost 1 base and 4 bases respectively, with 7 bases between them. Per the germline V gene, CDR1 is LGHDT and CDR2 is YNNKEL (reference sequence). For the CDR3, the DNA is TGTGCCAGCAGCCAAGTTCCCGGCTATGGCTACACCTTC. Translating gives CASSQVPGYGYTF.

This clonotype occurred many times. V and J are TRBV10-1 and TRBJ2-3, with 10 bases matching TRBD2. Germline lookup yields CDR1 WNHNN and CDR2 SYGVQD (reference sequence). There are 17 residues in the CDR3. The V and J ends lost 3 bases and 5 bases, in that order; junction bases with no gene match: 11. The CDR3 DNA sequence: TGCGCCAGCAGTGATCCCGGTAGCGGGAGGTTTGGAGATACGCAGTATTTT. It is translated as CASSDPGSGRFGDTQYF.

This clonotype was observed many times. V is TRBV12-3 or TRBV12-4 and J is TRBJ2-4; D ambiguous. The germline V and J ends were trimmed by 3 bases and 7 bases, with 4 bases remaining between them. The CDR3 covers 11 residues. DNA of the CDR3: TGTGCCAGCAGTTTCCTGAACATTCAGTACTTC. Encoded protein: CASSFLNIQYF.

At least ten counts were recorded for this clonotype. The chain carries TRBV12-3 or TRBV12-4 and TRBJ2-2, with 8 bases lining up with TRBD1. This CDR3 contains 14 residues. After removal of 6 bases from V and 2 bases from J, the junction contained 2 bases not matched to a gene. The CDR3: CASRQGGNTGELFF. In DNA, the CDR3 is TGTGCCAGCAGACAGGGGGGCAACACCGGGGAGCTGTTTTTT.

The genes are TRBV29-1 and TRBJ2-1; 13 bases are shared with TRBD2. V gave up 4 bases and J gave up 4 bases; unmatched junction bases: 1. The CDR3 is 14 residues long. Germline V CDR1 and CDR2: SQVTM, ANQGSEA. The CDR3 loop reads CSVALAGGYNEQFF. The CDR3, as DNA: TGCAGCGTTGCACTAGCGGGGGGGTACAATGAGCAGTTCTTC.

The CDR3 here is CASSPYLGGWGPNEQFF. The CDR3, as DNA: TGCGCCAGCAGCCCCTACTTAGGAGGGTGGGGTCCCAATGAGCAGTTCTTC. V is TRBV5-1 and J is TRBJ2-1; D may be TRBD2 (6 bases). Germline-derived CDR1 and CDR2 are SGHRS and YFSETQ. The V end was cut by 4 bases, the J end by 6 bases, with 23 bases between. This CDR3 is 17 amino acids long. The entire variable domain, with the rest obtained from reference TRBV5-1 and TRBJ2-1, is as follows: KAGVTQTPRYLIKTRGQQVTLSCSPISGHRSVSWYQQTPGQGLQFLFEYFSETQRNKGNFPGRFSGRQFSNSRSEMNVSTLELGDSALYLCASSPYLGGWGPNEQFFGPGTRLTVL.

The chain couples TRBV4-1 to TRBJ1-2; TRBD1 aligns across 7 bases. The CDR3 consists of 15 residues. From germline, CDR1 is MGHRA and CDR2 YSYEKL. The V segment lost 1 base and the J segment 3 bases; nucleotides outside the gene matches: 5. CDR3 DNA sequence: TGCGCCAGCAGCCAAGTGGATACAGGGGACTATGGCTACACCTTC. This gives the protein CASSQVDTGDYGYTF.

A few counts support this clonotype. The J gene is TRBJ2-1, the V gene TRBV7-2; TRBD2 might be the D (6 bases). The germline V gene has CDR1 SGHTA and CDR2 FQGNSA. Between the trimmed V and J ends, which lost 4 bases and 5 bases, there was a span of 12 bases. The CDR3 runs 14 residues. The CDR3 coding sequence is TGTGCCAGCAGCTCTGATCCGGGGGACAATGAGCAGTTCTTC. As protein: CASSSDPGDNEQFF.

The genes are TRBV6-1 and TRBJ1-1, with TRBD1 identical over 9 bases. Germline CDR1 MNHNS, CDR2 SASEGT. This CDR3 is 14 amino acids long. V lost 6 bases and J lost 5; bases outside the gene matches: 7. The CDR3 loop is CASSLLDRGTEAFF. CDR3 nucleotide sequence: TGTGCCAGCAGCCTCCTTGACAGGGGGACTGAAGCTTTCTTT.

The chain links TRBV28 to TRBJ2-3; D possibly corresponds to TRBD2 (6 bases). Germline lookup yields CDR1 MDHEN and CDR2 SYDVKM. V lost 5 bases and J 7 bases, leaving 19 bases between the germline ends. This CDR3 is built from 15 residues. The CDR3 DNA sequence: TGTGCCAGCAGTGGGGGAGGACTGCCGGGATATACGCAGTATTTT. Its translation is CASSGGGLPGYTQYF. Based on the CDR3 plus reference TRBV28 and TRBJ2-3, the full variable domain is DVKVTQSSRYLVKRTGEKVFLECVQDMDHENMFWYRQDPGLGLRLIYFSYDVKMKEKGDIPEGYSVSREKKERFSLILESASTNQTSMYLCASSGGGLPGYTQYFGPGTRLTVL.

This clonotype was seen many times. The chain employs TRBV7-6 and TRBJ2-7, with no clear D. Trimming cost V 1 base and J 4 bases, with 11 bases left between them. CDR1 is SGHVS, CDR2 FNYEAQ, per germline. The CDR3 runs to 14 residues. The chain's CDR3 is CASSLGVYSYEQYF. In nucleotides, the CDR3 is TGTGCCAGCAGCTTAGGCGTCTATTCATACGAGCAGTACTTC. The variable domain in full, completed from reference TRBV7-6 and TRBJ2-7, reads GAGVSQSPRYKVTKRGQDVALRCDPISGHVSLYWYRQALGQGPEFLTYFNYEAQQDKSGLPNDRFSAERPEGSISTLTIQRTEQRDSAMYRCASSLGVYSYEQYFGPGTRLTVT.

V gene TRBV14 combines with J gene TRBJ1-1; D gene ambiguous. Germline values: CDR1 SGHDN, CDR2 FVKESK. There are 11 residues in the CDR3. V lost 6 bases and J lost 9, with 11 bases in between. The CDR3 is CASRSGYQAFF. Here the CDR3 DNA reads TGTGCCAGCAGGTCGGGGTATCAAGCTTTCTTT.

The gene calls are TRBV7-2 and TRBJ1-5; D is unclear. The CDR3 spans 14 residues. Germline V gene sequence: CDR1 SGHTA, CDR2 FQGNSA. Trimming cost V 3 bases and J 4 bases, with 10 bases left between them. The CDR3 protein is CASSFEIRNQPQHF. The CDR3 DNA follows: TGTGCCAGCAGCTTCGAAATCAGGAATCAGCCCCAGCATTTT.

This clonotype came up many times. This rearrangement joins TRBV5-1 to TRBJ2-5; D perhaps matches TRBD1 (6 bases). Trimming removed 3 bases at V and 0 bases at J, with 9 bases between. CDR1 is SGHRS and CDR2 is YFSETQ in the germline V gene. The CDR3 length is 14 residues. CDR3: CASSSTGYQETQYF. CDR3 DNA sequence: TGCGCCAGCAGCTCCACAGGGTACCAAGAGACCCAGTACTTC.

Regarding this clonotype: A much larger clone is a single base away; this may be a read error. The chain has TRBV20-1 and TRBJ2-5, with 8 positions matching TRBD2. This CDR3 contains 14 residues. In germline, CDR1 is DFQATT, CDR2 SNEGSKA (reference sequence). In DNA form, the CDR3 reads TGCGGTGCTACCCCCGGGACTAGCCAAGAGACCCAGTACTTC. It encodes CGATPGTSQETQYF.

This clonotype appeared a few times. The chain recombines TRBV5-1 with TRBJ1-2; TRBD1 matches 12 bases. CDR1 and CDR2 (germline): SGHRS, YFSETQ. The ends lost 0 bases at V and 7 bases at J; junction bases unmatched: 4. There are 15 residues in the CDR3. The CDR3 loop reads CASSLVGQGASGYTF. In nucleotides, the CDR3 is TGCGCCAGCAGCTTGGTGGGACAGGGGGCATCTGGCTACACCTTC.

This chain connects TRBV20-1 to TRBJ2-6; 8 bases fit TRBD1. The CDR3 consists of 19 residues. V dropped 3 bases and J dropped 1; count of bases not matched to a gene: 14. CDR1 and CDR2 (germline): DFQATT, SNEGSKA (reference sequence). The CDR3: CSARFLQGVGASGANVLTF. As DNA, the CDR3 is TGCAGTGCTAGGTTTCTACAGGGGGTGGGTGCTTCTGGGGCCAACGTCCTGACTTTC.

This rearrangement joins TRBV29-1 to TRBJ2-7, with 11 nucleotides matching TRBD1. The junction had 7 bases not matched to a gene; V was cut back by 4 bases and J by 5 bases. The CDR3 spans 14 residues. The germline CDR1 and CDR2 sequences are SQVTM and ANQGSEA. Written as DNA, the CDR3 is TGCAGCGTTGTCCCCGGGGACAGGGGGGACGAGCAGTACTTC. Translation: CSVVPGDRGDEQYF.